These 16 T cell receptor beta chains originate from one sample sequenced in a study of blood T cell repertoires in COVID-19. Sequenced by immunoSEQ multiplex PCR; TCRdb stores in-frame clones only, minus some. The sample yields approximately 230,000 clones, roughly four fifths seen once. The material sequenced was peripheral blood. Every receptor here comes from a man older than 75 with acute or convalescent COVID-19.

The CDR3 sequence: CASSWQGSNEQFF. DNA for the CDR3: TGCGCCAGCAGCTGGCAGGGGTCCAATGAGCAGTTCTTC. The chain carries TRBV5-1 and TRBJ2-1, with D possibly being TRBD1 (6 bases). Germline V lookup: CDR1 SGHRS, CDR2 YFSETQ. The CDR3 contains 13 residues. The V end was cut by 3 bases, the J end by 6 bases, with 10 bases between.

This chain links TRBV5-5 with TRBJ2-7; TRBD2 aligns across 10 bases. V was clipped by 0 bases and J by 3 bases; unmatched bases: 6. The germline V gene encodes CDR1 SGHKS and CDR2 YYEKEE (reference sequence). The CDR3 loop spans 16 amino acids. Here the CDR3 DNA reads TGTGCCAGCAGCTTGGCCGGGACTAGCGCATTCTACGAGCAGTACTTC. Translating gives CASSLAGTSAFYEQYF. The entire variable domain, with the rest obtained from reference TRBV5-5 and TRBJ2-7, is as follows: DAGVTQSPTHLIKTRGQQVTLRCSPISGHKSVSWYQQVLGQGPQFIFQYYEKEERGRGNFPDRFSARQFPNYSSELNVNALLLGDSALYLCASSLAGTSAFYEQYFGPGTRLTVT.

The chain recombines TRBV27 with TRBJ2-5; TRBD2 matches 11 bases. After removal of 5 bases from V and 3 bases from J, the junction contained 5 bases not matched to a gene. CDR1 is MNHEY, CDR2 SMNVEV, per germline (reference sequence). The CDR3 extends over 15 amino acids. CDR3 sequence reads: CASSGGLAAKETQYF. The CDR3 coding sequence is TGTGCCAGCAGTGGGGGACTAGCGGCTAAAGAGACCCAGTACTTC.

The J gene is TRBJ1-5, the V gene TRBV19; TRBD1 matches 9 bases. The CDR3 loop spans 16 amino acids. With 6 bases clipped from V and 6 bases from J, the junction kept 12 bases outside the gene matches. CDR1 and CDR2 from the germline V gene are LNHDA and SQIVND (reference sequence). The CDR3 region is CASRRPGQGISQPQHF. The CDR3 DNA reads TGTGCCAGTAGGAGACCGGGACAGGGTATCAGTCAGCCCCAGCATTTT.

Note on this clone: The sample has other DNA sequences that encode this CDR3 too. The chain has TRBV5-1 and TRBJ2-7; 7 nucleotides align to TRBD2. V gave up 3 bases and J gave up 7 bases; unmatched junction bases: 10. From germline, CDR1 is SGHRS and CDR2 YFSETQ. The CDR3 spans 14 residues. CDR3 residues: CASSYNRARGEQYF. CDR3 bases: TGCGCCAGCAGCTATAACCGGGCGCGGGGGGAGCAGTACTTC.

This clone was found a few times. V gene TRBV4-1 combines with J gene TRBJ2-3, with 7 positions matching TRBD2. Germline V gives CDR1 MGHRA, CDR2 YSYEKL. The J segment lost 4 bases and the V segment lost 2 bases, leaving 6 bases of the junction unmatched. This CDR3 region has 15 residues. The CDR3 region is CASSQRGVSADTQYF. The CDR3 region has the DNA TGCGCCAGCAGCCAACGGGGGGTTAGCGCAGATACGCAGTATTTT.

In this sample, this clone turned up a few times. The rearrangement joins TRBV9 to TRBJ1-4, with D perhaps matching TRBD1 (5 bases). V was cut by 5 bases and J by 0 bases, with 14 bases left in between. Germline CDR1 and CDR2: SGDLS and YYNGEE. CDR3 length equals 16 residues. The CDR3 loop is CASSARWDSTNEKLFF. CDR3 bases: TGTGCCAGCAGTGCCCGTTGGGACTCAACTAATGAAAAACTGTTTTTT.

The rearrangement links TRBV19 to TRBJ2-7; 7 bases match TRBD1. Trimming removed 1 base from V and 0 bases from J; junction bases left unmatched: 6. Germline loops: CDR1 LNHDA, CDR2 SQIVND (reference sequence). The CDR3 is 16 amino acids. CDR3 loop: CASSIGTGVLSYEQYF. The CDR3 bases are TGTGCCAGTAGTATAGGTACAGGGGTCCTCTCCTACGAGCAGTACTTC.

The chain is built from TRBV27 and TRBJ2-6; 9 nucleotides line up with TRBD1. V was pared by 1 base and J by 4 bases, with 5 bases of the junction left unmatched. The CDR3 is 17 amino acids. Germline V gene data show CDR1 as MNHEY and CDR2 as SMNVEV (reference sequence). The CDR3 region is CASSLFYRGPGANVLTF. Written as DNA, the CDR3 is TGTGCCAGCAGTTTATTCTACAGGGGGCCCGGGGCCAACGTCCTGACTTTC.

The sample holds a few counts of this clone. The V and J genes are TRBV2 and TRBJ2-1; D ambiguous. The CDR3 sequence is 13 residues long. CDR1 is SNHLY, CDR2 FYNNEI, per germline. V was cut by 5 bases and J by 6 bases, with 11 bases left in between. CDR3 sequence (DNA): TGTGCCAGCAGTATAGTTTTCCCCAATGAGCAGTTCTTC. Its protein product is CASSIVFPNEQFF.

The chain employs TRBV2 and TRBJ2-7; 7 bases are shared with TRBD2. The CDR3 sequence is 13 residues long. Germline trimming cut 7 bases from V and 3 bases from J; bases unmatched to any gene: 6. Germline CDR1 SNHLY, CDR2 FYNNEI. DNA of the CDR3: TGTGCCAGCATATGGGGGAGGGGCTACGAGCAGTACTTC. Protein product: CASIWGRGYEQYF.

In this sample, this clone turned up a few times. This chain joins TRBV30 and TRBJ1-1, with 9 nucleotides matching TRBD1. V shed 7 bases and J 6 bases; nucleotides not matched to a gene: 3. This CDR3 contains 11 residues. Germline V gene lookup returns CDR1 GTSNPN and CDR2 SVGIG (reference sequence). The CDR3 DNA is TGTGCCTCCGGGACAGGGCCTGAAGCTTTCTTT. It translates to CASGTGPEAFF.

This clone was observed a handful of times. The chain couples TRBV6-5 to TRBJ2-7; 8 positions match TRBD1. The CDR3 spans 14 residues. After removal of 6 bases from V and 3 bases from J, the junction contained 7 bases not matched to a gene. CDR1 is MNHEY, CDR2 SVGAGI, per germline. CDR3 nucleotides: TGTGCCAGCAGCTCTCGGACAGGGAGCTACGAGCAGTACTTC. Protein product: CASSSRTGSYEQYF.

The chain has TRBV6-1 and TRBJ2-7; TRBD1 matches at 7 bases. This CDR3 has 15 amino acids. V dropped 0 bases and J dropped 3; count of bases not matched to a gene: 5. CDR1 and CDR2 (germline): MNHNS, SASEGT. This CDR3 reads CASSEAHQGVYEQYF. The CDR3 DNA is TGTGCCAGCAGTGAAGCGCACCAGGGGGTCTACGAGCAGTACTTC.

The chain recombines TRBV5-5 with TRBJ1-3; no definite D call. CDR1 SGHKS and CDR2 YYEKEE come from the germline V gene (reference sequence). This CDR3 is built from 15 residues. V was clipped by 0 bases and J by 1 base, with 8 bases between them. CDR3 sequence (DNA): TGTGCCAGCAGCTTGGGTCCGTTTTCTGGAAACACCATATATTTT. It codes for CASSLGPFSGNTIYF.

The chain links TRBV7-9 to TRBJ2-1; 8 positions match TRBD2. This CDR3 has 15 residues. Germline CDR1 SEHNR, CDR2 FQNEAQ (reference sequence). Trimming removed 3 bases from V and 7 bases from J; junction bases left unmatched: 8. The CDR3 sequence: CASSLAGTRGNEQFF. The CDR3 nucleotides read TGTGCCAGCAGCTTGGCCGGGACTAGAGGTAATGAGCAGTTCTTC.